Presented here are 26 T cell receptor beta chains from one specimen sequenced in a study of cytomegalovirus exposure and HLA in healthy donors. PCR involved 60 Vbeta and 13 Jbeta primers. Method: immunoSEQ multiplex PCR; TCRdb's copy keeps in-frame clones and lacks some. The sample lists 60,000 to 90,000 clones, approximately 70% occurring once. Sequenced input: PBMCs. Receptors originate from a woman aged 45-60 years in good health and CMV-seropositive.

This clone came up a few times. The chain joins TRBV11-2 to TRBJ2-5; TRBD2 agrees at 8 bases. The CDR3 runs to 16 residues. Germline CDR1 reads SGHAT; CDR2 reads FQNNGV. The J segment lost 2 bases and the V segment lost 1 base, leaving 6 bases of the junction unmatched. This chain's CDR3 is CASSLGAGGSQETQYF. In DNA, the CDR3 is TGTGCCAGCAGCTTAGGGGCGGGGGGCTCACAAGAGACCCAGTACTTC.

In this sample, this clone turned up a few times. The rearrangement links TRBV25-1 to TRBJ1-2; D unclear. The CDR3 runs to 14 residues. Germline loops: CDR1 MGHDK, CDR2 SYGVNS. V gave up 4 bases and J gave up 3 bases, with 12 bases separating them. The CDR3 spells CASSGNYGDYGYTF. In DNA form, the CDR3 reads TGTGCCAGCAGTGGTAATTACGGGGACTATGGCTACACCTTC.

The chain combines TRBV7-2 with TRBJ1-3; perhaps TRBD1 as D (5 bases). Trimming took off 3 bases at V and 0 bases at J, with 15 bases between the two ends. There are 17 residues in the CDR3. Germline assignment: CDR1 SGHTA and CDR2 FQGNSA. This CDR3 is CASSLFSGPSSGNTIYF. CDR3 DNA sequence: TGTGCCAGCAGCTTGTTTTCAGGGCCGAGCTCTGGAAACACCATATATTTT.

The chain uses TRBV21-1 and TRBJ2-7; TRBD1, the table's D call, lacks a check against the DNA. TRBV21-1 is a recognized pseudogene. The CDR3 loop spans 19 amino acids. CDR3 DNA: TGTGCCAGCAGCAAATCCGGGACAGGGGGCGGGGGTTGGTCCTACGAGCAGTACTTC. Translation gives CASSKSGTGGGGWSYEQYF.

For the CDR3, the DNA is TGTGCCAGCAGCTTAGGAAATAGCGGGGGCACAGATACGCAGTATTTT. Encoded protein: CASSLGNSGGTDTQYF. The V call is TRBV7-2, the J call TRBJ2-3, with TRBD2 matching 8 bases. Germline CDR1 is SGHTA and CDR2 is FQGNSA. J was trimmed by 1 base and V by 1 base; bases with no gene match: 4. CDR3 length: 16 residues.

This rearrangement joins TRBV2 to TRBJ1-1; no reliable D call. The V gene's germline CDR1 is SNHLY and CDR2 FYNNEI. Trimming stripped 7 bases from V and 1 base from J, with 10 bases between. The CDR3 length is 13 residues. In DNA form, the CDR3 reads TGTGCCAGCACCGCAACTCAGAACACTGAAGCTTTCTTT. This sequence encodes CASTATQNTEAFF.

This chain connects TRBV18 to TRBJ2-5; D remains ambiguous. V lost 6 bases to trimming and J lost 5 bases, with 19 bases between them. This CDR3 is 15 amino acids long. Germline-derived CDR1 and CDR2 are KGHSH and LQKENI. Here the CDR3 reads CASSPPPHNGETQYF. CDR3 sequence (DNA): TGTGCCAGCTCTCCCCCACCCCATAACGGGGAGACCCAGTACTTC.

V and J are TRBV6-6 and TRBJ2-1, with D possibly TRBD2 on 5 matching bases. The CDR3 has 11 residues. V was cut by 8 bases and J by 6 bases, with 8 bases left in between. In germline, CDR1 is MNHNY, CDR2 SVGAGI (reference sequence). The CDR3 sequence: CASSRVNEQFF. CDR3 nucleotide sequence: TGTGCCAGCTCGCGGGTCAATGAGCAGTTCTTC.

The chain carries TRBV21-1 and TRBJ2-2; TRBD2 is taken as the D call from the table, unchecked against the DNA. TRBV21-1 is a pseudogene. The CDR3 extends over 13 amino acids. CDR3 sequence (DNA): TGTGCCAGCAGCAGAGAGATCACCGGGGAGCTGTTTTTT. It yields the protein CASSREITGELFF.

The chain has TRBV7-2 and TRBJ2-7; no firm D call. The CDR3 runs to 13 residues. V lost 5 bases and J lost 4, with 12 bases in between. Germline CDR1 reads SGHTA; CDR2 reads FQGNSA. The CDR3 coding sequence is TGTGCCAGCAGCCCTAGTCGGGTTTACGAGCAGTACTTC. It codes for CASSPSRVYEQYF. Looking up the rest from reference TRBV7-2 and TRBJ2-7 gives the full variable domain: GAGVSQSPSNKVTEKGKDVELRCDPISGHTALYWYRQSLGQGLEFLIYFQGNSAPDKSGLPSDRFSAERTGGSVSTLTIQRTQQEDSAVYLCASSPSRVYEQYFGPGTRLTVT.

This sequence joins TRBV4-1 and TRBJ2-1, with D unclear. V shed 2 bases and J shed 5 bases, with 13 bases lying between them. The CDR3 has 15 residues. CDR1 is MGHRA, CDR2 YSYEKL, per germline. This CDR3 is CASSQSSLANNEQFF. DNA for the CDR3: TGCGCCAGCAGCCAATCTAGTTTGGCGAACAATGAGCAGTTCTTC.

This rearrangement joins TRBV7-8 to TRBJ1-4; TRBD1 might be the D (5 bases). The CDR3 has 15 residues. CDR1 is SGHVS, CDR2 FQNEAQ, per germline. The V and J ends lost 5 bases and 8 bases respectively, with 18 bases between them. In DNA, the CDR3 is TGTGCCAGCAGCCCACAGGAGGGGCGGTACGAAAAACTGTTTTTT. Its translation is CASSPQEGRYEKLFF.

This rearrangement joins TRBV7-9 to TRBJ2-7; D might be TRBD1 (6 bases). The germline gives CDR1 SEHNR, CDR2 FQNEAQ (reference sequence). This CDR3 is built from 13 residues. V was trimmed by 5 bases and J by 2 bases, leaving 10 bases between them. CDR3 sequence (DNA): TGTGCCAGCAGCCCGGACAGCACCTACGAGCAGTACTTC. Amino acids: CASSPDSTYEQYF.

The chain couples TRBV11-2 to TRBJ2-1, with a possible D match to TRBD1 (5 bases). V was cut by 3 bases and J by 3 bases, with 9 bases left in between. In germline, CDR1 is SGHAT, CDR2 FQNNGV. The CDR3 length is 14 residues. The CDR3 coding sequence is TGTGCCAGCAGCTTGGGGCGTGACTACAATGAGCAGTTCTTC. This codes for CASSLGRDYNEQFF.

A single count supports this clone. This chain connects TRBV6-1 to TRBJ2-7; possible D gene TRBD1, 5 bases. Germline V lookup: CDR1 MNHNS, CDR2 SASEGT. The V end lost 4 bases, the J end lost 4 bases, and 8 bases lay between the germline ends. CDR3 length: 12 residues. In nucleotides, the CDR3 is TGTGCCAGCAGTGGGGCAGGGTACGAGCAGTACTTC. As protein: CASSGAGYEQYF.

The gene calls are TRBV5-1 and TRBJ2-1; D perhaps matches TRBD1 (6 bases). Germline V gene data show CDR1 as SGHRS and CDR2 as YFSETQ. The V end lost 3 bases, the J end lost 4 bases, and 11 bases lay between the germline ends. The CDR3 contains 14 residues. CDR3 nucleotide sequence: TGCGCCAGCAGCTGGACAGACACTTACAATGAGCAGTTCTTC. This encodes CASSWTDTYNEQFF.

The CDR3 sequence is CASSAGTSGSNEQFF. CDR3 bases: TGTGCCAGCAGCGCAGGGACTAGCGGGAGCAATGAGCAGTTCTTC. This sequence joins TRBV5-6 and TRBJ2-1, with 14 bases that match TRBD2. Looked up from germline, CDR1 is SGHDT and CDR2 is YYEEEE. The CDR3 is made up of 15 amino acids. Unmatched junction bases numbered 3, after V lost 4 bases and J lost 6 bases.

The chain couples TRBV18 to TRBJ1-1; no clear D gene. CDR3 length: 13 amino acids. The ends were cut back, 3 bases at V and 3 bases at J, with 8 bases in the middle. Germline V gene lookup returns CDR1 KGHSH and CDR2 LQKENI. DNA of the CDR3: TGTGCCAGCTCACCCCCGGAGGACACTGAAGCTTTCTTT. Translated: CASSPPEDTEAFF.

This chain joins TRBV7-6 and TRBJ1-1, with a possible D match to TRBD1 (5 bases). Trimming left V 5 bases short and J 4 bases short, with 11 bases between. The CDR3 has 13 amino acids. Germline lookup yields CDR1 SGHVS and CDR2 FNYEAQ. Here the CDR3 reads CASSPGGSTEAFF. DNA of the CDR3: TGTGCCAGCAGCCCGGGGGGGAGCACTGAAGCTTTCTTT.

This clone showed up just once. The chain employs TRBV4-3 and TRBJ2-2; D possibly corresponds to TRBD1 (6 bases). The CDR3 sequence is 16 residues long. Germline V gives CDR1 LGHNA, CDR2 YSLEER. V was trimmed by 3 bases and J by 1 base, leaving 12 bases between them. The CDR3 nucleotides read TGCGCCAGCAGCCAGCCGGGACACCTGAACACCGGGGAGCTGTTTTTT. It is translated as CASSQPGHLNTGELFF.

J is TRBJ1-2 and V is TRBV28; D may be TRBD1 (6 bases). Trimming left V 2 bases short and J 4 bases short, with 8 bases between. Germline V gene data show CDR1 as MDHEN and CDR2 as SYDVKM. The CDR3 loop spans 13 amino acids. CDR3: CASSLTGFYGYTF. The CDR3 DNA sequence: TGTGCCAGCAGTTTAACAGGGTTCTATGGCTACACCTTC.

The chain is built from TRBV6-6 and TRBJ1-1; weak D call: TRBD1 (5 bases). The length of the CDR3 is 14 residues. V was pared by 0 bases and J by 5 bases, with 10 bases between. CDR1 and CDR2 from the germline V gene are MNHNY and SVGAGI (reference sequence). The DNA for the CDR3 is TGTGCCAGCAGTTACTCCGCAGGGCAGACTGAAGCTTTCTTT. Translated: CASSYSAGQTEAFF.

Note on this clone: The germline gene is not matched at one end of the junction; a read error may be the cause. The V gene is TRBV4-3, the J gene TRBJ2-1; D tentatively reads TRBD1 or TRBD2 (6 bases each). From germline, CDR1 is LGHNA and CDR2 YSLEER. This CDR3 spans 16 amino acids. The CDR3 DNA sequence: TGCGCCAGCAGGCAAGACAGGAGCGGGTATAACAATGAGCAGTTCTTC. Translation: CASRQDRSGYNNEQFF.

With respect to this clone: A junction end diverges from the germline sequence, so it may reflect a read error. V usage is TRBV28 and J usage is TRBJ2-1; no definite D call. This CDR3 has 11 residues. Germline CDR1 reads MDHEN; CDR2 reads SYDVKM. CDR3 residues: CASSLYNKQFF. Written as DNA, the CDR3 is TGTGCCAGCAGTCTGTACAATAAGCAGTTCTTC.

The chain combines TRBV19 with TRBJ2-5; D ambiguous. This CDR3 spans 12 amino acids. V lost 5 bases, J lost 2 bases, and 6 bases lay in between. Germline CDR1 reads LNHDA; CDR2 reads SQIVND (reference sequence). The CDR3 region is CASSPGQETQYF. The CDR3 coding sequence is TGTGCCAGTAGTCCCGGGCAAGAGACCCAGTACTTC.

The CDR3 is CASSPAGGTGELFF. The CDR3 nucleotides read TGCGCCAGCAGCCCCGCCGGGGGAACCGGGGAGCTGTTTTTT. The rearrangement joins TRBV10-1 to TRBJ2-2, with TRBD2 as a possible D gene (6 bases). Germline V lookup: CDR1 WNHNN, CDR2 SYGVQD (reference sequence). The V gene lost 6 bases and the J gene lost 5 bases, with 13 bases spanning the gap. The CDR3 contains 14 residues.